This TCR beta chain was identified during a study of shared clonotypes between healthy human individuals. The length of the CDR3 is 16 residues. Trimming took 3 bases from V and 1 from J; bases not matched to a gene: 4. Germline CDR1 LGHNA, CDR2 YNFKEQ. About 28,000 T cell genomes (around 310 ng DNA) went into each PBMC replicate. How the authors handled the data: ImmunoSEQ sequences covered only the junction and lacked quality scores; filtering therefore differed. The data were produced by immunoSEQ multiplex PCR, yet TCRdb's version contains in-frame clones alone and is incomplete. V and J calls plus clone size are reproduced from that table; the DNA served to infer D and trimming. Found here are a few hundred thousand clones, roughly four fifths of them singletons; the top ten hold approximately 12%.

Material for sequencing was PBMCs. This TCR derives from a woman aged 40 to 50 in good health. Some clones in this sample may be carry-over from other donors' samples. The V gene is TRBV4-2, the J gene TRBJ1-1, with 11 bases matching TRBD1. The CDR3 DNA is TGTGCCAGCAGCCATATGGGACAGGGGGGGAACACTGAAGCTTTCTTT. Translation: CASSHMGQGGNTEAFF.